The 24 T cell receptor beta chains reported below all come from one sample, sequenced in a study of blood T cell repertoires in COVID-19 (dated by TCRdb to about 2020). Library preparation used the immunoSEQ multiplex PCR assay. This immuneACCESS table, as held by TCRdb, lists in-frame sequences with V and J called but not all clones. Of the missing ones, under half trace to an unresolved V gene in checked studies; the others have no known cause. This sample holds 220,000 or so clones; 90% were observed only once. The top ten hold roughly 15% of the sample. The sequenced sample was PBMCs or T cells enriched from blood (not recorded which). The source is a man aged 25 to 45 who had been exposed to COVID-19.

The chain recombines TRBV10-2 with TRBJ1-1, with 10 nucleotides matching TRBD1. Per germline, CDR1 WSHSY and CDR2 SAAADI. The J segment lost 1 base and the V segment lost 8 bases, leaving 7 bases of the junction unmatched. The length of the CDR3 is 15 residues. The DNA of the CDR3 is TGCGCCAGCGGGGACAGGGGAGTACCGAACACTGAAGCTTTCTTT. It yields the protein CASGDRGVPNTEAFF.

The rearrangement uses TRBV6-5 and TRBJ2-3; D is perhaps TRBD2 (6 bases). The V end lost 8 bases, the J end lost 4 bases, and 16 bases lay between the germline ends. The germline V gene encodes CDR1 MNHEY and CDR2 SVGAGI. This CDR3 is 14 amino acids long. The CDR3 bases are TGTGCCAGCGGGGGGACCCTGGGGGCAGATACGCAGTATTTT. This translates into CASGGTLGADTQYF.

This clone was seen a few times. The V and J genes are TRBV5-1 and TRBJ1-4, with a possible D match to TRBD1 (6 bases). This CDR3 is 14 amino acids long. CDR1 is SGHRS and CDR2 is YFSETQ in the germline V gene. V gave up 3 bases and J gave up 5 bases, with 11 bases separating them. The CDR3 region has the DNA TGCGCCAGCAGCTCTTTGGGGGCGAATGAAAAACTGTTTTTT. The encoded protein is CASSSLGANEKLFF.

CDR3: CASSSRRQAYNEQFF. In DNA, the CDR3 is TGTGCCAGCAGCTCTCGACGACAGGCTTACAATGAGCAGTTCTTC. J is TRBJ2-1 and V is TRBV7-6; tentatively, D is TRBD1 (6 bases). CDR3 length equals 15 residues. CDR1 and CDR2 from the germline V gene are SGHVS and FNYEAQ. V lost 4 bases to trimming and J lost 4 bases, with 14 bases between them. Supplemented by reference TRBV7-6 and TRBJ2-1, the full variable domain reads GAGVSQSPRYKVTKRGQDVALRCDPISGHVSLYWYRQALGQGPEFLTYFNYEAQQDKSGLPNDRFSAERPEGSISTLTIQRTEQRDSAMYRCASSSRRQAYNEQFFGPGTRLTVL.

The CDR3: CAISESGDADTQYF. The CDR3, as DNA: TGTGCCATCAGTGAGTCAGGGGATGCAGATACGCAGTATTTT. The chain uses TRBV10-3 and TRBJ2-3; D possibly corresponds to TRBD1 (5 bases). Germline CDR1 and CDR2: ENHRY and SYGVKD. The CDR3 length is 14 residues. With 0 bases removed from V and 4 bases from J, the gap between germline ends came to 8 bases.

This clone was counted only a few times. The chain carries TRBV7-3 and TRBJ2-1, with 9 bases identical to TRBD2. The CDR3 runs 13 residues. Germline CDR1 and CDR2: SGHTA and FQGTGA. The V and J ends lost 1 base and 15 bases, in that order; junction bases with no gene match: 7. The CDR3, as DNA: TGTGCCAGCAGCTTAAGCGGGGGGGCCCAGCCGTTCTTC. Protein sequence: CASSLSGGAQPFF.

This clone has a handful of counts. CDR3 DNA sequence: TGCGCCAGCAGCCACTCTCAATCGGGAACTGAAGCTTTCTTT. This translates into CASSHSQSGTEAFF. This chain joins TRBV4-1 and TRBJ1-1; no firm D call. V shed 3 bases and J shed 5 bases, with 13 bases lying between them. Germline V CDR1 and CDR2: MGHRA, YSYEKL. The CDR3 runs to 14 residues.

This chain uses TRBV6-5 with TRBJ1-1; TRBD1 matches 8 bases. The V gene end was trimmed by 2 bases and the J gene end by 5 bases; junction bases not matched to a gene: 7. The CDR3 covers 15 residues. Germline V gene lookup returns CDR1 MNHEY and CDR2 SVGAGI. As DNA, the CDR3 is TGTGCCAGCAGTTACGAATACAGGGGGAGGACTGAAGCTTTCTTT. Protein: CASSYEYRGRTEAFF.

The chain uses TRBV27 and TRBJ2-7, with a possible D match to TRBD1 (6 bases). V lost 4 bases to trimming and J lost 0 bases, with 19 bases between them. The CDR3 extends over 17 amino acids. Germline CDR1 is MNHEY and CDR2 is SMNVEV (reference sequence). Here the CDR3 reads CASSSLYRARNSYEQYF. Written as DNA, the CDR3 is TGTGCCAGCAGTTCCCTTTACAGGGCGAGGAACTCCTACGAGCAGTACTTC.

The J gene is TRBJ1-1, the V gene TRBV3-1 (or the pseudogene TRBV3-2), with 12 bases aligning to TRBD1. The CDR3 runs 16 residues. Per the germline V gene, CDR1 is LGHDT and CDR2 is YNNKEL (reference sequence). Germline trimming cut 5 bases from V and 2 bases from J; bases unmatched to any gene: 6. The CDR3 here is CASSAGTGGFNTEAFF. The CDR3 region has the DNA TGTGCCAGCAGCGCCGGGACAGGGGGCTTCAACACTGAAGCTTTCTTT.

The gene calls are TRBV19 and TRBJ2-2; D gene unclear. V dropped 9 bases and J dropped 1 base, with 18 bases sitting between them. The CDR3 has 16 amino acids. Germline V gene lookup returns CDR1 LNHDA and CDR2 SQIVND (reference sequence). CDR3 bases: TGTGCCAGCTGGTCGGTACCCAATGAGAACACCGGGGAGCTGTTTTTT. It specifies CASWSVPNENTGELFF.

The rearrangement uses TRBV19 and TRBJ2-1; 8 bases match TRBD2. V was pared by 9 bases and J by 0 bases, with 4 bases of the junction left unmatched. The CDR3 runs 14 residues. Germline loops: CDR1 LNHDA, CDR2 SQIVND (reference sequence). The CDR3 nucleotides read TGTGCCAGCTCAGCGGGGGCCTCCTACAATGAGCAGTTCTTC. Its protein product is CASSAGASYNEQFF.

V usage is TRBV5-1 and J usage is TRBJ2-3; 10 bases agree with TRBD2. This CDR3 spans 18 amino acids. Germline V gives CDR1 SGHRS, CDR2 YFSETQ. J gave up 1 base and V 0 bases, and 8 bases lay outside the gene matches. The CDR3 spells CASSLASASGGGTDTQYF. The CDR3 DNA follows: TGCGCCAGCAGCTTGGCTTCTGCTAGCGGGGGTGGCACAGATACGCAGTATTTT.

The J gene is TRBJ2-2, the V gene TRBV2, with D uncertain. Germline V gene data show CDR1 as SNHLY and CDR2 as FYNNEI. The ends were cut back, 6 bases at V and 8 bases at J, with 7 bases in the middle. This CDR3 is built from 11 residues. The CDR3 region is CASRLTGELFF. The CDR3 DNA reads as TGTGCCAGCAGGCTGACAGGGGAGCTGTTTTTT.

The chain carries TRBV5-1 and TRBJ2-1, with D tentatively TRBD2 (6 bases). The CDR3 loop spans 15 amino acids. From germline, CDR1 is SGHRS and CDR2 YFSETQ. With 4 bases removed from V and 8 bases from J, the gap between germline ends came to 19 bases. This CDR3 reads CASSKTRSAVDEQFF. The CDR3 coding sequence is TGCGCCAGCAGCAAGACTAGAAGTGCGGTCGATGAGCAGTTCTTC.

The CDR3 sequence: CAWGAAGALGQYF. Written as DNA, the CDR3 is TGTGCCTGGGGGGCGGCGGGGGCCCTCGGGCAGTACTTC. The J gene is TRBJ2-7, the V gene TRBV30; maybe TRBD2 (7 bases). CDR1 GTSNPN and CDR2 SVGIG come from the germline V gene (reference sequence). The CDR3 has 13 amino acids. V lost 5 bases and J 9 bases, leaving 20 bases between the germline ends.

This clone was seen a handful of times. The chain employs TRBV27 and TRBJ1-2; tentatively, D is TRBD1 (6 bases). Germline values: CDR1 MNHEY, CDR2 SMNVEV (reference sequence). This CDR3 spans 13 amino acids. Between the trimmed V and J ends, which lost 3 bases and 7 bases, there was a span of 12 bases. CDR3 amino acids: CASSFGLGGGYTF. Written as DNA, the CDR3 is TGTGCCAGCAGTTTCGGGCTAGGGGGTGGCTACACCTTC.

The chain employs TRBV7-2 and TRBJ1-6; TRBD1 matches 7 bases. V dropped 5 bases and J dropped 2; count of bases not matched to a gene: 12. Germline assignment: CDR1 SGHTA and CDR2 FQGNSA. The CDR3 is made up of 18 amino acids. The CDR3 region is CASSPTGQDGTYNSPLHF. DNA of the CDR3: TGTGCCAGCAGCCCGACTGGACAGGATGGGACCTATAATTCACCCCTCCACTTT. The full variable domain, rest sourced from reference TRBV7-2 and TRBJ1-6, is GAGVSQSPSNKVTEKGKDVELRCDPISGHTALYWYRQSLGQGLEFLIYFQGNSAPDKSGLPSDRFSAERTGGSVSTLTIQRTQQEDSAVYLCASSPTGQDGTYNSPLHFGNGTRLTVT.

This chain uses TRBV30 with TRBJ1-6; 8 bases align to TRBD1. Trimming at V came to 3 bases and at J to 10 bases, leaving 11 bases not matched to a gene. Per the germline V gene, CDR1 is GTSNPN and CDR2 is SVGIG (reference sequence). The CDR3 is 15 amino acids. The CDR3 protein is CAWRPRTGSVSPLHF. CDR3 sequence (DNA): TGTGCCTGGAGACCAAGGACAGGGTCAGTCTCACCCCTCCACTTT.

The chain recombines TRBV7-2 with TRBJ1-2; no definite D call. Germline-derived CDR1 and CDR2 are SGHTA and FQGNSA. The V end was cut by 2 bases, the J end by 8 bases, with 12 bases between. The CDR3 totals 13 residues. The CDR3 DNA is TGTGCCAGCAGCTTATCGCGATCTTCGGGCTACACCTTC. Its protein product is CASSLSRSSGYTF. Looking up the rest from reference TRBV7-2 and TRBJ1-2 gives the full variable domain: GAGVSQSPSNKVTEKGKDVELRCDPISGHTALYWYRQSLGQGLEFLIYFQGNSAPDKSGLPSDRFSAERTGGSVSTLTIQRTQQEDSAVYLCASSLSRSSGYTFGSGTRLTVV.

The chain is built from TRBV4-2 and TRBJ2-2; TRBD2 matches at 12 bases. Germline V gene sequence: CDR1 LGHNA, CDR2 YNFKEQ. CDR3 length: 15 residues. V lost 4 bases to trimming and J lost 5 bases; unmatched junction nucleotides: 2. As DNA, the CDR3 is TGTGCCAGCAGCCTCGGACTAGCGGGGACCGGGGAGCTGTTTTTT. It is translated as CASSLGLAGTGELFF.

V is TRBV12-3 or TRBV12-4 and J is TRBJ1-4; no definite D call. The CDR3 spans 12 residues. V lost 6 bases to trimming and J lost 4 bases, with 6 bases between them. The CDR3 loop reads CASRLGNEKLFF. DNA for the CDR3: TGTGCCAGCAGACTAGGTAATGAAAAACTGTTTTTT.

V and J are TRBV7-9 and TRBJ1-1; D is unresolved. Per germline, CDR1 SEHNR and CDR2 FQNEAQ (reference sequence). V was clipped by 1 base and J by 0 bases, with 6 bases between them. The CDR3 loop spans 14 amino acids. The CDR3 region is CASSLGPMNTEAFF. DNA for the CDR3: TGTGCCAGCAGCTTAGGGCCGATGAACACTGAAGCTTTCTTT.

This chain joins TRBV2 and TRBJ1-5; a weak D match, TRBD1 (6 bases). V was clipped by 3 bases and J by 4 bases, with 25 bases between them. Germline V gene sequence: CDR1 SNHLY, CDR2 FYNNEI. The CDR3 runs to 19 residues. CDR3 sequence reads: CASSDDRGAARPLNQPQHF. CDR3 nucleotide sequence: TGTGCCAGCAGTGATGACCGGGGGGCAGCACGACCCCTTAATCAGCCCCAGCATTTT.